These 12 T cell receptor beta chains were sequenced from one sample in a study of blood T cell repertoires in COVID-19. Data came from immunoSEQ multiplex PCR; TCRdb stores just in-frame clones and leaves some out. The table has about 42,000 clones, 77% seen once. The sample comprised peripheral blood. All receptors derive from a woman aged 70-85 years with acute or convalescent COVID-19.

The chain has TRBV7-2 and TRBJ1-2; D is unresolved. Deletions cut 5 bases from V and 4 bases from J, with 11 bases between. Germline V gives CDR1 SGHTA, CDR2 FQGNSA. The CDR3 covers 13 residues. CDR3 residues: CASSAEAVYGYTF. CDR3 coding DNA: TGTGCCAGCAGCGCCGAGGCAGTCTATGGCTACACCTTC.

This clone appeared once. The rearrangement uses TRBV3-1 (or the pseudogene TRBV3-2) and TRBJ2-5; perhaps TRBD1 as D (6 bases). Trimming took 6 bases from V and 5 from J, leaving 13 bases between them. CDR1 is LGHDT, CDR2 YNNKEL, per germline (reference sequence). CDR3 length equals 13 residues. CDR3: CASRSTGRETQYF. In DNA, the CDR3 is TGTGCCAGCAGATCGACAGGTCGGGAGACCCAGTACTTC.

The V gene is TRBV28, the J gene TRBJ1-2; D call uncertain. The V gene lost 7 bases and the J gene lost 8 bases, with 20 bases spanning the gap. Germline-derived CDR1 and CDR2 are MDHEN and SYDVKM. This CDR3 has 14 amino acids. The CDR3 spells CASKSREWGGGYTF. CDR3 in DNA: TGTGCCAGCAAGTCTAGAGAATGGGGAGGCGGCTACACCTTC.

This chain uses TRBV15 with TRBJ2-7; D is undetermined. Between the trimmed V and J ends, which lost 1 base and 0 bases, there was a span of 13 bases. The V gene's germline CDR1 is LNHNV and CDR2 YYDKDF (reference sequence). The CDR3 is made up of 16 amino acids. DNA of the CDR3: TGTGCCACCAGCAGAGTGGGCGATCCGAGCTCCTACGAGCAGTACTTC. It is translated as CATSRVGDPSSYEQYF.

The V gene is TRBV3-1 (or the pseudogene TRBV3-2), the J gene TRBJ1-2; D is perhaps TRBD1 (5 bases). This CDR3 region has 13 residues. Germline V gene sequence: CDR1 LGHDT, CDR2 YNNKEL (reference sequence). Trimming pared 0 bases from V and 8 bases from J, leaving 10 bases between. Here the CDR3 reads CASSQESGAGYTF. As DNA, the CDR3 is TGTGCCAGCAGCCAAGAATCTGGGGCCGGCTACACCTTC.

This chain uses TRBV6-2 or TRBV6-3 with TRBJ2-1, with 9 bases fitting TRBD2. From germline, CDR1 is MNHEY and CDR2 SVGEGT. V dropped 2 bases and J dropped 4; count of bases not matched to a gene: 6. The CDR3 runs to 16 residues. This CDR3 is CASSYPRAGGYNEQFF. DNA of the CDR3: TGTGCCAGCAGTTACCCCCGAGCGGGGGGATACAATGAGCAGTTCTTC.

The rearrangement links TRBV11-2 to TRBJ1-5; the match to TRBD1 covers 8 bases. The germline V gene encodes CDR1 SGHAT and CDR2 FQNNGV. V gave up 2 bases and J gave up 8 bases; unmatched junction bases: 5. The CDR3 spans 14 residues. The CDR3 region is CASSLHPQGEPQHF. CDR3 DNA sequence: TGTGCCAGCAGCTTACACCCACAGGGGGAGCCCCAGCATTTT.

As concerns this clone: Mismatch with germline at one junction end may stem from a read error. This chain joins TRBV15 and TRBJ2-3, with 10 bases identical to TRBD2. The V gene's germline CDR1 is LNHNV and CDR2 YYDKDF (reference sequence). CDR3 length: 13 amino acids. CDR3 coding DNA: TGTGCCACCAGCAGAGGATACCCTAGCGGGAGAAGTTTT. This translates into CATSRGYPSGRSF.

The rearrangement uses TRBV19 and TRBJ2-5, with 7 bases that match TRBD1. The CDR3 length is 15 residues. V shed 5 bases, J shed 5 bases, and the junction held 11 bases outside the gene matches. Per the germline V gene, CDR1 is LNHDA and CDR2 is SQIVND (reference sequence). CDR3 amino acids: CASSARTGTGETQYF. Written as DNA, the CDR3 is TGTGCCAGTAGTGCCCGGACAGGTACCGGTGAGACCCAGTACTTC. Based on the CDR3 plus reference TRBV19 and TRBJ2-5, the full variable domain is DGGITQSPKYLFRKEGQNVTLSCEQNLNHDAMYWYRQDPGQGLRLIYYSQIVNDFQKGDIAEGYSVSREKKESFPLTVTSAQKNPTAFYLCASSARTGTGETQYFGPGTRLLVL.

The chain combines TRBV3-1 (or the pseudogene TRBV3-2) with TRBJ2-1, with 9 bases matching TRBD2. The ends lost 3 bases at V and 5 bases at J; junction bases unmatched: 8. CDR1 and CDR2 from the germline V gene are LGHDT and YNNKEL (reference sequence). The CDR3 extends over 16 amino acids. Here the CDR3 DNA reads TGTGCCAGCAGCCAGGCCAGCGGGGGGTTTAACAATGAGCAGTTCTTC. It codes for CASSQASGGFNNEQFF.

This sequence joins TRBV24-1 and TRBJ2-2; 10 nucleotides match TRBD2. Looked up from germline, CDR1 is KGHDR and CDR2 is SFDVKD. Germline trimming cut 4 bases from V and 7 bases from J; bases unmatched to any gene: 8. The CDR3 sequence is 16 residues long. The CDR3 protein is CATSELSGRYGGELFF. The CDR3 region has the DNA TGTGCCACCAGTGAACTTAGCGGGAGGTACGGCGGGGAGCTGTTTTTT.

CDR3 in DNA: TGTGCCAGCACCCGACGGGGGGTCCACGAAGCTTTCTTT. Its translation is CASTRRGVHEAFF. The rearrangement joins TRBV6-5 to TRBJ1-1; perhaps TRBD1 as D (5 bases). The CDR3 is 13 amino acids. V dropped 7 bases and J dropped 8 bases, with 17 bases sitting between them. The germline CDR1 and CDR2 sequences are MNHEY and SVGAGI.